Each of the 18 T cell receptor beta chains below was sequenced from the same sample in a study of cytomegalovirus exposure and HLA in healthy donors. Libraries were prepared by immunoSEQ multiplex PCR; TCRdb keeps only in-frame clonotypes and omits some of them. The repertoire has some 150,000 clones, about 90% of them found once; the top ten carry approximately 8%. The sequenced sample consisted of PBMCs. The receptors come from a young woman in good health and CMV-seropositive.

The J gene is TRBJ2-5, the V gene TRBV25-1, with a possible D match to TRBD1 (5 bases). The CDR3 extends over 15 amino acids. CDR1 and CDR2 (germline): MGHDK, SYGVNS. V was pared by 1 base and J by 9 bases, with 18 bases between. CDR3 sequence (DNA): TGTGCCAGCAGTGAATCTCTAGAAGGGGATGCGGCCCAGTACTTC. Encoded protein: CASSESLEGDAAQYF.

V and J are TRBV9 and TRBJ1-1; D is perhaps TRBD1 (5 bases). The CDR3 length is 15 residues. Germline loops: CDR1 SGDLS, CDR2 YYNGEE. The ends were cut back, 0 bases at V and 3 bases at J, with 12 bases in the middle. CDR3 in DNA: TGTGCCAGCAGCGTAGGCGGCAGGGCCTACACTGAAGCTTTCTTT. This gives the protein CASSVGGRAYTEAFF.

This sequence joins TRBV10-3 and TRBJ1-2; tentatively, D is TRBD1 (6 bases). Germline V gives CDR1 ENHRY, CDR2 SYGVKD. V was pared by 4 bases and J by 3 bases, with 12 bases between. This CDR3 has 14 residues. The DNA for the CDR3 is TGTGCCATCAGTGGAGGGGGGGCCGACTATGGCTACACCTTC. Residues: CAISGGGADYGYTF.

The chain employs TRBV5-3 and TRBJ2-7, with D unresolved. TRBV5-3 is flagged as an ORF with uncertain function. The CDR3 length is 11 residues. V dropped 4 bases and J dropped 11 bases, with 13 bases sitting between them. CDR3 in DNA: TGTGCCAGAAGCCCTGACTCTTGGGAGTACTTC. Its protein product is CARSPDSWEYF.

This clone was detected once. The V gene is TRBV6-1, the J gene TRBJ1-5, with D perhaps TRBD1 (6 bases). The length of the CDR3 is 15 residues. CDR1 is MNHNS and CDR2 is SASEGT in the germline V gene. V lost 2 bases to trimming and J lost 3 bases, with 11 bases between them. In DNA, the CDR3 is TGTGCCAGCAGTGAAACACAGGGCTTCAATCAGCCCCAGCATTTT. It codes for CASSETQGFNQPQHF.

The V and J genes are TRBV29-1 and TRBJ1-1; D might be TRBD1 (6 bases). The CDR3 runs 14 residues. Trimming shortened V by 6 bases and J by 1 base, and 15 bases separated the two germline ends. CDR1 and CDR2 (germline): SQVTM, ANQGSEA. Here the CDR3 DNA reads TGCAGCGTCCGGCGACAGGTCCGGAACACTGAAGCTTTCTTT. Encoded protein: CSVRRQVRNTEAFF.

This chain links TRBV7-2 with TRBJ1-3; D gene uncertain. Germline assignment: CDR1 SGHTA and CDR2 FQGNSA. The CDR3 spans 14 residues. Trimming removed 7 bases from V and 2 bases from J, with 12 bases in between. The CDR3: CASTFERAGNTIYF. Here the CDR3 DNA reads TGTGCCAGCACCTTCGAACGGGCTGGAAACACCATATATTTT.

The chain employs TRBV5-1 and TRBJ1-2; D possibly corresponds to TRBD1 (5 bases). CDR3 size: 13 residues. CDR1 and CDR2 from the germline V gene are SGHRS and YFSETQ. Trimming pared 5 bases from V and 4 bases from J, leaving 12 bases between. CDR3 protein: CASRSDRIYGYTF. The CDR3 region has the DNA TGCGCCAGCAGGAGCGACAGAATCTATGGCTACACCTTC.

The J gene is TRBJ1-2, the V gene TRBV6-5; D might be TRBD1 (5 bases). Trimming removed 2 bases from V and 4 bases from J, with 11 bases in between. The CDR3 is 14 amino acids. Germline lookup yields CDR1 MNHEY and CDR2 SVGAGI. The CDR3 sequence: CASSYSRDPYGYTF. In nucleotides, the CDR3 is TGTGCCAGCAGTTACAGCAGGGATCCCTATGGCTACACCTTC.

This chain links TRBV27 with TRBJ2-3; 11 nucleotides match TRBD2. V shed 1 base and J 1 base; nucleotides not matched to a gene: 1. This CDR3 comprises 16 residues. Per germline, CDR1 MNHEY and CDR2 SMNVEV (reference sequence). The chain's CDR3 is CASSLLAGGRTDTQYF. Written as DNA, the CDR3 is TGTGCCAGCAGTTTATTAGCGGGAGGGCGCACAGATACGCAGTATTTT.

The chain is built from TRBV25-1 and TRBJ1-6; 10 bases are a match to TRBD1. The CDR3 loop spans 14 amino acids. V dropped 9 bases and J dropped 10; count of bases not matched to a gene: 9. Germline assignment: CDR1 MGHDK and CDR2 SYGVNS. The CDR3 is CASETGGVPSPLHF. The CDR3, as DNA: TGTGCCAGTGAGACAGGGGGCGTACCCTCACCCCTCCACTTT.

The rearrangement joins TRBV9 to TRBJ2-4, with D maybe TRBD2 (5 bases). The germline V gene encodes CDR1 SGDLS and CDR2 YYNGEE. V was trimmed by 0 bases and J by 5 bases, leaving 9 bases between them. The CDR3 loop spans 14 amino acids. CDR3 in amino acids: CASSVGGSENIQYF. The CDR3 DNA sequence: TGTGCCAGCAGCGTAGGAGGGTCCGAAAACATTCAGTACTTC.

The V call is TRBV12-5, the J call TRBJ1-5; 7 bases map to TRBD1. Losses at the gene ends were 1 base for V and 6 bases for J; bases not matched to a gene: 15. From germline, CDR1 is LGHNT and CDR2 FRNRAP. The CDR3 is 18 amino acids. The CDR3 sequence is CASGLGTSLTGHAQPQHF. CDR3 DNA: TGTGCTAGTGGTTTGGGTACCAGTTTGACAGGGCACGCTCAGCCCCAGCATTTT.

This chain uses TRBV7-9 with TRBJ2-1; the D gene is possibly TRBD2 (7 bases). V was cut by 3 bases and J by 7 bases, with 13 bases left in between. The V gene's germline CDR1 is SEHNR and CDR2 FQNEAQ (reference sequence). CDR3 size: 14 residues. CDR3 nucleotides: TGTGCCAGCAGCTTTGGGGGGGCTAATAATGAGCAGTTCTTC. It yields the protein CASSFGGANNEQFF.

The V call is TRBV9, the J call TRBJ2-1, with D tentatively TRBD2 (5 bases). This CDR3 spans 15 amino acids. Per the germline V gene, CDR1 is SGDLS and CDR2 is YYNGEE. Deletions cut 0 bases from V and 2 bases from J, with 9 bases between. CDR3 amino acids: CASSVGGSAYNEQFF. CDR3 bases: TGTGCCAGCAGCGTAGGTGGGAGCGCCTACAATGAGCAGTTCTTC.

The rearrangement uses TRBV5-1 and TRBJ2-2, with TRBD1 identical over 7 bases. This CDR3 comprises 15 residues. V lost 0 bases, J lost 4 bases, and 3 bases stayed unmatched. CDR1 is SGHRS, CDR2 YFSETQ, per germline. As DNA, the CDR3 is TGCGCCAGCAGCTTGGAAGCAGGGGGCACCGGGGAGCTGTTTTTT. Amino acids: CASSLEAGGTGELFF.

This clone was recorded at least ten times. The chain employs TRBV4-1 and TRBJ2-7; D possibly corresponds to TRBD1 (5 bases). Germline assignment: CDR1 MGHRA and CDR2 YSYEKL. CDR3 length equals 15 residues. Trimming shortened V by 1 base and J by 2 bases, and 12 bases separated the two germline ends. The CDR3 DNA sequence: TGCGCCAGCAGCCAAGGAGATACAGGTGCCTACGAGCAGTACTTC. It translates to CASSQGDTGAYEQYF.

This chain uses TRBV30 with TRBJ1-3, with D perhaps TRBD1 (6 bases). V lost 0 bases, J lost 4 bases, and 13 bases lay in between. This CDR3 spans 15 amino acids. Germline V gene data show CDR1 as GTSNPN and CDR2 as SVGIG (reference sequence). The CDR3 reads CAWSVNGGLGNTIYF. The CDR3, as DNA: TGTGCCTGGAGTGTGAACGGGGGGCTCGGAAACACCATATATTTT.